The source of this T cell receptor beta chain is a study of cytomegalovirus exposure and HLA in healthy donors (dated 2017 in TCRdb). Turning to the overall study: According to an earlier analysis of a few hundred of the donors, roughly 180 million T cells yielded roughly 110 million unique TCR beta sequences and 276 Gb of sequence data. Of the roughly 400 genotyped donors, over 65% fell in the genetic ancestry cluster associated with self-reported Caucasian donors. In a later analysis, previously published TCR beta repertoires from 670 or so donors were re-analyzed and high-resolution HLA genotyping was added so that TCR occurrence patterns could be studied. On average, roughly 200,000 unique TCR beta nucleotide sequences were sequenced per donor among fewer than 500 genotyped donors of the cohort, with roughly 20% of those sequences being non-productive. An earlier analysis of approximately 630 of the donors applied high-throughput TCR beta sequencing to assess whether each TCR beta V gene segment acted as functional or pseudogenic. Besides the first cohort of some 670 subjects, a separate validation cohort made up of 120 different subjects was used. An early release covering 550 to 650 HLA-typed donors comprised about 300 gigabases of sequencing data and tens of millions of unique TCR sequences. About 5 DR-DQ haplotypes were handled as single units for association and clustering, since linkage in the cohort was strong. High-throughput TCR immunosequencing, statistical association of individual TCRs with disease status, and machine learning were combined to predict cytomegalovirus infection status. The number of typed donors differed by locus: roughly 629-640 for A, B, C, DRB1 and DQB1; 522 for DQA1; some 590 for DPA1; and 400 to 480 for DPB1. The study profiled the T cell repertoires of 666 subjects by immunosequencing and related them to cytomegalovirus serostatus. The later analysis used no new phenotypic data to find candidate immune exposures, relying instead on TCR beta sequences and their occurrence across donors. Donor age, sex, ethnicity and CMV serostatus were compiled together with the repertoire data. Both class I and class II loci were covered by HLA typing, at four-digit resolution. The study was designed to test whether signatures of past pathogen exposure could be identified by cataloging public T cell receptors. In a later genetic analysis, genome-wide SNP genotypes for about three fifths of the roughly 670 donors were used, and that subset was treated as a discovery cohort. Every repertoire in the discovery cohort had been generated on one and the same sequencing platform.

The cohort consisted of 650 to 700 healthy bone marrow donors. At the time of sampling, every cohort member was nominally healthy, though immune exposures that went unrecorded were likely present. The donor was CMV seropositive and was included in the group of about 290 seropositive cohort members. Every donor gave a peripheral blood sample, and the peripheral blood mononuclear cells from that sample were used for TCR beta sequencing. Genomic DNA extraction from the blood cell samples was performed with the Qiagen DNeasy Blood Extraction Kit. Points on this clone: The antigen this receptor binds is unknown. No base quality values were provided; no much bigger clone lies one nucleotide off.

Points the paper makes about the study in general: The earlier analysis of some 560 of the donors excluded 15 to 20 rarely observed V segments, including chromosome 9 orphons, because counts were too low. Compared with equally common non-associated chains, HLA-associated TCR beta chains in a later analysis were more clonally expanded and had lower generation probabilities. In a later genetic analysis, fewer N-insertions in productive TCRs were reported among donors in an Asian-associated ancestry cluster than the roughly 670-donor mean. In this cohort, only TCR beta chains were sequenced, and detectable features were limited by the absence of alpha or paired-chain data. A further reported finding was that TCR beta sequences accurately predicted the HLA-A and HLA-B alleles for most subjects in the first cohort. An earlier analysis of roughly 570 of the donors showed that most TCR beta V segments appeared in productive rearrangements either about 87% or about 30% of the time, which broadly matched IMGT annotations. The classifier was reported to diagnose cytomegalovirus status with high specificity and sensitivity in both the original cohort and the validation cohort. In vitro tests confirmed that a few of the cytomegalovirus-associated TCR beta chains recognize cytomegalovirus antigens. Several of the top co-occurrence clusters appeared to be linked to parvovirus B19, influenza, CMV and Epstein-Barr virus, according to a later analysis. Because the 87-base-pair reads could not distinguish some IMGT-functional V segments, including TRBV6-2 and TRBV6-3, those segments were excluded. The study gave a list of some 150 TCR beta chains associated with cytomegalovirus. Sequencing depth was assumed to be roughly uniform across donors in the presence/absence analyses, though that assumption may not hold. HLA typing was unavailable for some donors at each locus, so association tests used only the typed subset. The only immune exposure information available for the cohort was CMV serostatus. Across donors, most TCR sequences were observed very rarely, whereas some public TCRs were present in many individuals. In a later analysis, most CMV-associated TCR beta chains were found to appear HLA-restricted, with HLA associations seemingly driven largely by CMV exposure. In a later genetic analysis, a missense DCLRE1C variant was associated with V-gene and J-gene trimming of TCR beta chains, and the association was replicated in an independent cohort. A cluster of highly shared sequence variants was judged likely to be a technical artifact of the sequencing pipeline. When HLA alleles, especially DR and DQ, strongly co-occurred, attributing TCR associations to individual alleles was difficult. A later analysis found that TCR association rates varied across HLA loci, with DRB1 alleles showing the most associated TCRs and HLA-C alleles the fewest. It was suggested by the authors that the approach could potentially be generalized to other disease states and immunological phenotypes. Linkage disequilibrium might explain the correlated functional status among segregating V segments, but an unknown experimental factor could not be excluded. Specific HLA alleles were associated with around 18,000 TCR beta sequences at a false discovery rate of 0.05 in a later analysis.

Its CDR3 holds 13 amino acids, cysteine through phenylalanine. Just the 39-base CDR3 DNA is kept, in frame starting at base 1. The germline ends are 18 bases apart after V is trimmed by 11 bases and J by 10 bases. As encoded in the germline V gene (reference sequence), CDR1 is LNHDA while CDR2 is SQIVND. Receptors were amplified or captured by the immunoSEQ multiplex PCR assay. A mixture of 60 forward primers for TCR Vbeta segments and 13 reverse primers for TCR Jbeta segments was used in the multiplex PCR. The CDR3 region of rearranged TCR beta genes was amplified from genomic DNA by a multiplex PCR assay. Amplified TCR beta libraries were sequenced as 87-base-pair reads on the Illumina HiSeq System. In the authors' own workflow: Across the 500 to 850 repertoires, a later analysis counted some 80 million unique TCR beta chains, 9 million to 14 million of which were shared by at least two donors. Raw reads were error-corrected and collapsed into unique sequences by a nearest-neighbor algorithm in which closely related sequences were merged to remove PCR and sequencing errors. CDR3 sequences were aligned to IMGT reference sequences to assign V, D and J gene segments. Each retained sequence needed at least a six-nucleotide match to both a V gene segment and a J gene segment. A rearrangement was called productive if the CDR3 had no stop codons and remained in frame with V and J, and every other rearrangement was called non-productive. Following IMGT convention, CDR3 was defined as the stretch from the second conserved V-encoded cysteine to the conserved J-encoded phenylalanine. The earlier analysis of roughly 590 of the donors excluded any sequence lacking an unambiguous match to a single V gene segment. An earlier analysis of several hundred of the donors called V segments functional above 56.7% productive rearrangements and segregating when the between-donor standard deviation exceeded 5%. A statistical classification framework was developed to diagnose cytomegalovirus status using the catalog of TCR beta chain sequences. In a later analysis, TCR nucleotide sequences were compared against IMGT/GENE-DB human TR gene sequences so that V and J genes could be assigned. Using the TCRdist pipeline, a later analysis assigned CDR3 sequences along with most-parsimonious VDJ recombination scenarios. In a later analysis, each TCR beta chain was defined by its CDR3 amino acid sequence together with its V-gene family, and reads without a unique V-gene family were excluded. To address suspected cross-contamination and a sequencing artifact, a later analysis removed over 500 highly shared, low-generation-probability nucleotide sequences. In a later analysis, a clonal expansion index was calculated for each public chain from normalized within-repertoire ranks of inferred template counts. In a later analysis, generation probabilities were computed with a VDJ recombination model fitted to out-of-frame rearrangements, and the resulting probabilities were checked against IGoR. A later analysis scored TCR-TCR, TCR-HLA and TCR-CMV co-occurrence with hypergeometric tests, applying a repertoire-size bias correction to TCR pairs. In a later analysis, false discovery rates were estimated by permuting HLA or CMV assignments 20 times. A later analysis grouped co-occurring TCRs with DBSCAN, adding TCRdist sequence similarity when clustering within HLA-allele-positive subsets. Repertoires with fewer than 30,000 or more than 120,000 public chains, plus five repertoires with anomalous nucleotide sharing, were excluded from co-occurrence clustering. TCRdb stores this immuneACCESS table with in-frame sequences only. Part of the clones is absent; in the studies checked, under half of the shortfall reflects unresolved V genes, and no reason is known for the rest. Clone size and the V and J calls come from that table; the DNA yielded D and trimming. The sample table lists about 120,000 clones, roughly 80% of them with a count of one. Together, the top ten hold about 5% of the sample.

Sequencing was done on a sample of PBMCs. The chain was built from TRBV19 and TRBJ1-6; matching of 5 bases hints at TRBD1 as the D gene. This clonotype was sampled from a man between 50 and 59 years old in good health and CMV-seropositive. The CDR3 corresponds to CACEAGEGSPLHF. The bases read TGTGCCTGCGAGGCGGGGGAAGGCTCACCCCTCCACTTT.